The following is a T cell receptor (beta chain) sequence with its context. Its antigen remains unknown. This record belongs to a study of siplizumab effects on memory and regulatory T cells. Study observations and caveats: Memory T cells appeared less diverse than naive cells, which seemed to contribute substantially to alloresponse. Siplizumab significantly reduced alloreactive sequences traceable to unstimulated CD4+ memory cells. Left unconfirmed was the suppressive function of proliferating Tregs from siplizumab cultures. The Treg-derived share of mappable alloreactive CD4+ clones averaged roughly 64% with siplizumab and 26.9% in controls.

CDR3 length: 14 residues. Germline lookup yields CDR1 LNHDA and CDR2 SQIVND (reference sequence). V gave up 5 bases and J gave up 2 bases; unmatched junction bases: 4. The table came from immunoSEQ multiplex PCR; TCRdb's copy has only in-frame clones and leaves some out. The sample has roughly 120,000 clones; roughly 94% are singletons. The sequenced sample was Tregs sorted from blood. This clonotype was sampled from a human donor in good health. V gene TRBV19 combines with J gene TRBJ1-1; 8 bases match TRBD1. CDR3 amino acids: CASSLGQENTEAFF. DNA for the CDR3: TGTGCCAGTAGTTTGGGACAGGAAAACACTGAAGCTTTCTTT.